This paragraph reports one T cell receptor (beta chain). The antigen is not known. This entry comes from a study of T-cell reconstitution after alpha-beta-depleted transplantation in children. The study's findings and limits: Newly produced T cells mostly accounted for T-cell counts and diversity one year post-transplant.

For TCRbeta, the library was prepared with unique molecular identifiers. TCRdb independently ran MiXCR on the PCR reads; one entry per CDR3 protein. The table includes 400,000 to 450,000 distinct CDR3 sequences, roughly 44% detected once. The CDR3 loop spans 14 amino acids. V was pared by 7 bases and J by 5 bases, with 6 bases of the junction left unmatched. Germline CDR1 reads SNHLY; CDR2 reads FYNNEI. The source was PBMCs, collected before TCRalphabeta/CD19-depleted stem cell transplant. The source of this sequence is a girl under 10 years old with aplastic anemia, due to receive a stem cell transplant. The chain combines TRBV2 with TRBJ2-3, with 10 bases aligning to TRBD1. The CDR3 DNA reads as TGTGCCAGCACCACCGGACAGGGGGTAGATACGCAGTATTTT. Translation: CASTTGQGVDTQYF.